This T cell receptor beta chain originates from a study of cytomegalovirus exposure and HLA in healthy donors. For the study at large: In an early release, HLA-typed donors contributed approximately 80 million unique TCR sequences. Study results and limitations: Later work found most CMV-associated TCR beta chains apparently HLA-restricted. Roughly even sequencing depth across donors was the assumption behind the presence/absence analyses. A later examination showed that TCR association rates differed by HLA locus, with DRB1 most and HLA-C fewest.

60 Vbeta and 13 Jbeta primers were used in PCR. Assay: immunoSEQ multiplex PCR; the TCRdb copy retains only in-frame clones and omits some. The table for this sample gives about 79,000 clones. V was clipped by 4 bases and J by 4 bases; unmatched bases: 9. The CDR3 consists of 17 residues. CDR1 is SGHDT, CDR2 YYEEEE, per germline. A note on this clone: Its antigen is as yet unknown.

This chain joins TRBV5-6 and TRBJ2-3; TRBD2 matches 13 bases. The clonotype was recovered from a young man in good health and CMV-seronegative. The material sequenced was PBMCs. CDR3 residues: CASSAKLAGGPPDTQYF. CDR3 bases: TGTGCCAGCAGCGCTAAACTAGCGGGAGGGCCGCCAGATACGCAGTATTTT. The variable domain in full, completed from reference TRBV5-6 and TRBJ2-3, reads DAGVTQSPTHLIKTRGQQVTLRCSPKSGHDTVSWYQQALGQGPQFIFQYYEEEERQRGNFPDRFSGHQFPNYSSELNVNALLLGDSALYLCASSAKLAGGPPDTQYFGPGTRLTVL.